This T cell receptor (beta chain) was recorded in a study of glioma-infiltrating T cells. Deletions cut 4 bases from V and 2 bases from J, with 10 bases between. Germline assignment: CDR1 LGHNA and CDR2 YNFKEQ. The CDR3 runs 14 residues. The iRepertoire nested amplicon-rescue multiplex PCR amplified TCR alpha and beta CDR3s from RNA. Tissue mRNA or PBMC total RNA, 100-400 ng, went into one-step reverse transcription and amplification. TCRdb ran MiXCR on the multiplex PCR reads and lists one entry per CDR3 protein. The table lists about 130,000 distinct CDR3 sequences, roughly 24% of them singletons. As for this clonotype: Its antigen is currently unknown. A read error may explain this, as a much larger clone is one base away.

Broader study findings: Non-neoplastic patients had below-expected tissue-blood divergence, while all gliomas exceeded expectation.

Sequences were obtained from glioma tissue, nonneoplastic brain tissue, or PBMCs (not recorded which). The rearrangement uses TRBV4-2 and TRBJ2-3; D unclear. The clonotype comes from a human donor with low-grade glioma or glioblastoma, undergoing nonglioma brain surgery, or in good health (not recorded which). The CDR3 sequence: CASSRAGTTDTQYF. The CDR3 region has the DNA TGTGCCAGCAGCCGAGCCGGTACCACAGATACGCAGTATTTT.